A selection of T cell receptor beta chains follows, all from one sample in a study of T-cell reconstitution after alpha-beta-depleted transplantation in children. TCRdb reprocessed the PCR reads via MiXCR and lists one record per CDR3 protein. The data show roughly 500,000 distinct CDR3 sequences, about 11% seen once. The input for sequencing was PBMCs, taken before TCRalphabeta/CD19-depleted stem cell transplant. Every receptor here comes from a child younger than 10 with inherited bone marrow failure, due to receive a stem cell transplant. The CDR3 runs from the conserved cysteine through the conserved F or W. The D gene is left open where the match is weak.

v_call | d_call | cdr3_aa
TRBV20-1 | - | CSASWGRAYNEQFF
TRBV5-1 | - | CASSAEETQYF
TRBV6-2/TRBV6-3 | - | CASSYSSSPNQFF
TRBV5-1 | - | CASSLWEPTGELFF
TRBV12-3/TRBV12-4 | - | CASSTGGGGGNYEQYF
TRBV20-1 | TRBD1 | CSARPRFATGPEQPQHF
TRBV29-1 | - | CSVVAFGEEQYF
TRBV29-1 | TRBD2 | CSVASGDYEQYF
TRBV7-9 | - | CASSFLGPEQYF
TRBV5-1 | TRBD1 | CASSSRQGTYEQYF
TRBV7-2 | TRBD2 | CASSFPREGRRRDTQYF
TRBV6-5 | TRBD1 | CASSYRGTGRSFADYGYTF
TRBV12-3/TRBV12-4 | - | CASSHPLGGRAPYGYTF
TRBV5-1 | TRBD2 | CASSLAGTSMETQYF
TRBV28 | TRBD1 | CASSSHHRGIKDEQYF
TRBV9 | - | CASSVRGSASYEQYF
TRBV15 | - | CATSRVGGQPSQETQYF
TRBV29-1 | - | CSVEGTERSGANVLTF
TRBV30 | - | CAWRGGEHSNQPQHF
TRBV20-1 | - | CSAKLGTGETQYF
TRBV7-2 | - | CASSSDWSYEQYF
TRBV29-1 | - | CSVAGLGRTDTQYF
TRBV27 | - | CASSLRDQNNEQFF
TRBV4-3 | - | CASSRASGLQKNEQFF
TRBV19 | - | CANSDRHQETQYF
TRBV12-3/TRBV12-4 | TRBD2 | CASILAGGRLYYNEQFF
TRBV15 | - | CATSRVDSYNEQFF
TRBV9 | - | CASSGGRGTDTQYF
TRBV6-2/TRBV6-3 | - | CASSYSTSGGNTGELFF
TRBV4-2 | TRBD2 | CASSQVKGGTSGIGGYTGELFF
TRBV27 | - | CASSPSSGPRSYEQYF
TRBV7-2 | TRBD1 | CASSLYRGPPDTQYF
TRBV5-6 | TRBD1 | CASSPDREYEQYF
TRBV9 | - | CASSAGTSSGNTIYF
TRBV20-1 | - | CSAIKAGLYNEQFF
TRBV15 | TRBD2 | CATSNLGLAGFGITDTQYF
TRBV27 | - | CASRSRVSEAFF
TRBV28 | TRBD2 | CASSFALAGYNEQFF
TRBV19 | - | CASSPSNTGNNEQFF
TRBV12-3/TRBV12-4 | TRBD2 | CASSLARGRGNNEQFF
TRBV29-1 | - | CSAGDTETQYF
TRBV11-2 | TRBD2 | CASSLVSGLPYNEQFF
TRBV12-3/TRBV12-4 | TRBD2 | CASTLGLAGANEQFF
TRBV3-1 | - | CASSQDKWGSGANVLTF
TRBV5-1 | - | CASRGTTNTGELFF